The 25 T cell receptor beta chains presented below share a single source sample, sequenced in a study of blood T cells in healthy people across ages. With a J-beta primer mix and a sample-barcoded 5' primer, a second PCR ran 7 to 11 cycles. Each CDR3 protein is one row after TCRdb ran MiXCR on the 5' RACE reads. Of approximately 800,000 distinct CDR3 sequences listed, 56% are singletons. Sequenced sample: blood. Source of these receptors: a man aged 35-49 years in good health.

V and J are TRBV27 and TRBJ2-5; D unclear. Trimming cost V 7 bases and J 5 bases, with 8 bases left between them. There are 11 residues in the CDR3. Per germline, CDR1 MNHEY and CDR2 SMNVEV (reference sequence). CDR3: CASNLGETQYF. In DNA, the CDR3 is TGTGCCAGCAACTTGGGCGAGACCCAGTACTTC.

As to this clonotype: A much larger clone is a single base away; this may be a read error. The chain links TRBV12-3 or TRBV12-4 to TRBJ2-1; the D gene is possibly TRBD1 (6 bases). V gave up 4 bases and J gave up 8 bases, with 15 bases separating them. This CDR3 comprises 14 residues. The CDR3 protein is CASSSATGSYEQFF. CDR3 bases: TGTGCCAGCAGTTCTGCTACAGGGTCATATGAGCAGTTCTTC.

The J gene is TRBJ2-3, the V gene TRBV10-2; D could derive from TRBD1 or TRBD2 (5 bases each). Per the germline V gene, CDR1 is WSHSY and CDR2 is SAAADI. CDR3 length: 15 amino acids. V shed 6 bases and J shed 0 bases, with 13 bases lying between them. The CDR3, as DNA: TGCGCCAGCAGAAGGGACCGGCTGAGCACAGATACGCAGTATTTT. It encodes CASRRDRLSTDTQYF.

CDR3 region: CSVDSRLDEQYF. DNA for the CDR3: TGCAGCGTTGACTCGAGACTGGATGAGCAGTACTTC. The V and J genes are TRBV29-1 and TRBJ2-3; D remains unclear. The J call may be faulty, since TRBJ2-7 better matches the DNA end. This CDR3 has 12 residues. Per germline, CDR1 SQVTM and CDR2 ANQGSEA.

CDR3: CRLTSGSQPQHF. CDR3 DNA: TGCAGGCTCACCAGCGGCAGTCAGCCCCAGCATTTT. This sequence joins TRBV20-1 and TRBJ1-5; no clear D gene. Germline V gene lookup returns CDR1 DFQATT and CDR2 SNEGSKA (reference sequence). The CDR3 runs 12 residues.

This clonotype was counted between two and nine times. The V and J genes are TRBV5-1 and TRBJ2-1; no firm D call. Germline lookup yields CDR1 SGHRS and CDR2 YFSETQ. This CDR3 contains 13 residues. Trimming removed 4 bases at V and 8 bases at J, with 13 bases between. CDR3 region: CASSPSMADEQFF. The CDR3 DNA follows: TGCGCCAGCAGCCCCTCTATGGCCGATGAGCAGTTCTTC.

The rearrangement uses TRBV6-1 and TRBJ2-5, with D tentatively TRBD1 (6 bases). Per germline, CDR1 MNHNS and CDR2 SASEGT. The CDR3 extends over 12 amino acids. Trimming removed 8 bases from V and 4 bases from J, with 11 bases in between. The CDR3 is CASGQGPETQYF. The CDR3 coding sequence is TGTGCCAGCGGCCAGGGGCCAGAGACCCAGTACTTC.

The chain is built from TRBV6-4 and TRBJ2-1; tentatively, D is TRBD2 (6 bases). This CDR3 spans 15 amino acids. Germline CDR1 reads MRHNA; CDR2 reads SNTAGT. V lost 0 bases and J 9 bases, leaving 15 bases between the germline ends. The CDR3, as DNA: TGTGCCAGCAGTGACTCGCCCCTAAATAGCGGTGAGCAGTTCTTC. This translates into CASSDSPLNSGEQFF.

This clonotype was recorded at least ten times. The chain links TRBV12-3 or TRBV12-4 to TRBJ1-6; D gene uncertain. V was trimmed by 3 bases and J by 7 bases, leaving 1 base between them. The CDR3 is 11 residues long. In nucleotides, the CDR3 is TGTGCCAGCAGTTTGAATTCACCCCTCCACTTT. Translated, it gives CASSLNSPLHF.

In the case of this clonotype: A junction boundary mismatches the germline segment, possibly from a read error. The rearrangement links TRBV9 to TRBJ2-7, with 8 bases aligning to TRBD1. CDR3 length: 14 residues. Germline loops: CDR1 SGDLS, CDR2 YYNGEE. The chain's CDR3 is CAGSVRAGGNEQYF. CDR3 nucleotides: TGTGCCGGCAGCGTAAGGGCAGGGGGCAACGAGCAGTACTTC.

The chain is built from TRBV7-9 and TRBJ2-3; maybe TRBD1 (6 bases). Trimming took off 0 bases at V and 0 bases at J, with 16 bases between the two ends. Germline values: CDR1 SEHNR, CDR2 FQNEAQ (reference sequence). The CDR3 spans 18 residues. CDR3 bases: TGTGCCAGCAGCTTAGCGCTGGGGGCGATCACTAGCACAGATACGCAGTATTTT. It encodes CASSLALGAITSTDTQYF.

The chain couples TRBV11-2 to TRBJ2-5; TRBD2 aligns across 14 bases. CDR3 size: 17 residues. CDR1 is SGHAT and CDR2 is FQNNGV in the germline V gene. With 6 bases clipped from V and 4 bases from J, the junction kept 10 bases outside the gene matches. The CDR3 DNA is TGTGCCAGCAGGGAAGGGACTAGCGGGAGCTCCGGAGAGACCCAGTACTTC. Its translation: CASREGTSGSSGETQYF.

The CDR3 DNA is TGCGCCAGCAGCCAGACTAGCGCTTCCTACGAGCAGTTCTTC. It translates to CASSQTSASYEQFF. The V gene is TRBV4-3, the J gene TRBJ2-1; 8 bases fit TRBD2. The germline V gene has CDR1 LGHNA and CDR2 YSLEER. The CDR3 extends over 14 amino acids. V shed 3 bases and J 10 bases; nucleotides not matched to a gene: 8.

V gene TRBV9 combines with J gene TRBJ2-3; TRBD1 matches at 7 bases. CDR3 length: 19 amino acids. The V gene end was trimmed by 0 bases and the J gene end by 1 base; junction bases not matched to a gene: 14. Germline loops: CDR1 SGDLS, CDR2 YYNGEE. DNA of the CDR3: TGTGCCAGCAGCGTAGATATACGAGGGCAGGGGGACCGCACAGATACGCAGTATTTT. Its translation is CASSVDIRGQGDRTDTQYF.

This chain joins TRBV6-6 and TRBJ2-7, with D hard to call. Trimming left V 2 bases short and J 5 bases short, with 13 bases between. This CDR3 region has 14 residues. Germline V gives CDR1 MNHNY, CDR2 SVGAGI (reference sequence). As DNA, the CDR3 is TGTGCCAGCAGTTACCGGACGCTTCCCGACGAGCAGTACTTC. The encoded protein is CASSYRTLPDEQYF.

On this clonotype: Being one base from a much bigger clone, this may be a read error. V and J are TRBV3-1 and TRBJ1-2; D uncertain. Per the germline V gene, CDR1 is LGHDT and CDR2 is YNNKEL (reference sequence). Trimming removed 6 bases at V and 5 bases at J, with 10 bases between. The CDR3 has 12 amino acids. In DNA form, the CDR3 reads TGTGCCAGCAGGGCGGCGGGATATGGCTACACCTTC. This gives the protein CASRAAGYGYTF. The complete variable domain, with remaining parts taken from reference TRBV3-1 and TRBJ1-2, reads DTAVSQTPKYLVTQMGNDKSIKCEQNLGHDTMYWYKQDSKKFLKIMFSYNNKELIINETVPNRFSPKSPDKAHLNLHINSLELGDSAVYFCASRAAGYGYTFGSGTRLTVV.

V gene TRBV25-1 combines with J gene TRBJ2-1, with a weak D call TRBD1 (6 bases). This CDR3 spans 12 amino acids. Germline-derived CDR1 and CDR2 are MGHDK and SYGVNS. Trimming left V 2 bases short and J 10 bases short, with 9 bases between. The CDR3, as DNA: TGTGCCAGCAGTGAAGGGGGCAGGGAGCAGTTCTTC. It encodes CASSEGGREQFF.

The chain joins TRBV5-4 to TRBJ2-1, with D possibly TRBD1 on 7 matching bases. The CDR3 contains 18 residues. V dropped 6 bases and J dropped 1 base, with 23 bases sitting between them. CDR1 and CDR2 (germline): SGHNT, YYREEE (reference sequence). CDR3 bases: TGTGCCAGCACCCATGGGGCACCCAGGGGGGCTTCCTACAATGAGCAGTTCTTC. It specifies CASTHGAPRGASYNEQFF.

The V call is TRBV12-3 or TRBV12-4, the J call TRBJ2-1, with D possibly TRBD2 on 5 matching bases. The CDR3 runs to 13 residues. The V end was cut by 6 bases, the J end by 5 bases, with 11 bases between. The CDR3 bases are TGTGCCAGCAGCCCGGACTTCAACAATGAGCAGTTCTTC. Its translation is CASSPDFNNEQFF.

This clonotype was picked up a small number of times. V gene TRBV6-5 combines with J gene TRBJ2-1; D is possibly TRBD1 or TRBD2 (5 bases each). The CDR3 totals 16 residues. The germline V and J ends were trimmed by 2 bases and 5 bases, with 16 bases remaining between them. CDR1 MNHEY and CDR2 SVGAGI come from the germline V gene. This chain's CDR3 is CASSYGLGVGDNEQFF. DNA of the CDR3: TGTGCCAGCAGTTACGGCCTGGGGGTCGGGGACAATGAGCAGTTCTTC.

CDR3 sequence: CASSPGLLNTYEQYF. For the CDR3, the DNA is TGTGCCAGCAGCCCTGGCCTCCTGAACACATACGAGCAGTACTTC. This chain joins TRBV28 and TRBJ2-7; D remains ambiguous. The ends were cut back, 6 bases at V and 4 bases at J, with 19 bases in the middle. CDR3 size: 15 residues. Germline V lookup: CDR1 MDHEN, CDR2 SYDVKM.

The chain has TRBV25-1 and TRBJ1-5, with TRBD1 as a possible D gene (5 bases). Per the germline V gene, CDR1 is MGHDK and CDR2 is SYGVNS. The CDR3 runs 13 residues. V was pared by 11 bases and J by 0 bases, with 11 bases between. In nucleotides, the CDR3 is TGTGCCGGGGGAGGGGATAGCAATCAGCCCCAGCATTTT. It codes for CAGGGDSNQPQHF.

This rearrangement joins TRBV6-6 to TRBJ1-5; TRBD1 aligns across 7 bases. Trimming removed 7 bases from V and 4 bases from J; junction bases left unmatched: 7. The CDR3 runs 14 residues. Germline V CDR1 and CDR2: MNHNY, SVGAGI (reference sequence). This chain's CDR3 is CASTSGQLNQPQHF. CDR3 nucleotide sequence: TGTGCCAGCACCTCGGGACAGCTTAATCAGCCCCAGCATTTT.

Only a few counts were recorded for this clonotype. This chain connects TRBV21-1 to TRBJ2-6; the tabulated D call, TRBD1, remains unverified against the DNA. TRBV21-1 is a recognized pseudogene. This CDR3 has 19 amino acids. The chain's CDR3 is CASSTHSGTGRSGANVLTF. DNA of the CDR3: TGTGCCAGCAGCACCCATAGTGGCACAGGGCGATCTGGGGCCAACGTCCTGACTTTC.

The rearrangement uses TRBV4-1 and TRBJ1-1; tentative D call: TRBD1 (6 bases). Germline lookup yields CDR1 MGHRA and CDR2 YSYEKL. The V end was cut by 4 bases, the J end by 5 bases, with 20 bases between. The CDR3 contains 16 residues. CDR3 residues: CASSPGDTGWNTEAFF. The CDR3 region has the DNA TGCGCCAGCAGCCCCGGGGATACAGGGTGGAATACTGAAGCTTTCTTT.